These 11 T cell receptor beta chains were all obtained from the same sample, sequenced in a study of blood T cell repertoires in COVID-19. TCRdb keeps only in-frame clones here, not all; method: immunoSEQ multiplex PCR. The sample yields 250,000 to 350,000 clones, roughly nine tenths seen once. The sequenced sample was peripheral blood. The source of these receptors is a woman between 50 and 59 years old who had recovered from COVID-19.

The chain couples TRBV27 to TRBJ1-4; D unresolved. This CDR3 is built from 15 residues. Between the trimmed V and J ends, which lost 4 bases and 2 bases, there was a span of 11 bases. Germline V gives CDR1 MNHEY, CDR2 SMNVEV (reference sequence). Here the CDR3 reads CASSSRRFTNEKLFF. CDR3 nucleotides: TGTGCCAGCAGTTCGCGTCGATTTACTAATGAAAAACTGTTTTTT.

The chain combines TRBV6-5 with TRBJ1-2; TRBD1 agrees at 8 bases. This CDR3 spans 13 amino acids. Unmatched junction bases numbered 7, after V lost 6 bases and J lost 7 bases. Germline CDR1 reads MNHEY; CDR2 reads SVGAGI. The DNA of the CDR3 is TGTGCCAGCAGGATGGACAGGGCGGGTGGCTACACCTTC. Translated, it gives CASRMDRAGGYTF.

This clone was recorded only once. J is TRBJ2-3 and V is TRBV25-1; 10 positions agree with TRBD2. This CDR3 is 14 amino acids long. V lost 10 bases, J lost 11 bases, and 15 bases stayed unmatched. Germline V gives CDR1 MGHDK, CDR2 SYGVNS. CDR3 region: CATTQGASGSGQYF. The CDR3 DNA reads as TGTGCCACCACCCAGGGGGCTAGCGGGAGCGGGCAGTATTTT.

This clone was recorded once. The V and J genes are TRBV6-2 or TRBV6-3 and TRBJ2-3, with D perhaps TRBD1 (5 bases). Per germline, CDR1 MNHEY and CDR2 SVGEGT. V lost 2 bases, J lost 4 bases, and 19 bases lay in between. The CDR3 consists of 17 residues. The CDR3 loop reads CASSYTTFTDSPDTQYF. The DNA for the CDR3 is TGTGCCAGCAGTTACACAACTTTCACCGACAGCCCAGATACGCAGTATTTT.

This clone was observed a handful of times. The rearrangement joins TRBV9 to TRBJ2-7; D unclear. CDR1 SGDLS and CDR2 YYNGEE come from the germline V gene. V was cut by 0 bases and J by 4 bases, with 8 bases left in between. The CDR3 loop spans 13 amino acids. The CDR3, as DNA: TGTGCCAGCAGCGTAGGGCCGACATACGAGCAGTACTTC. It is translated as CASSVGPTYEQYF.

This clone was counted between two and nine times. CDR3: CASSIWPGFEAFF. In DNA, the CDR3 is TGTGCCAGTAGTATTTGGCCAGGCTTTGAAGCTTTCTTT. This sequence joins TRBV19 and TRBJ1-1; D gene ambiguous. CDR1 and CDR2 from the germline V gene are LNHDA and SQIVND (reference sequence). The germline V and J ends were trimmed by 3 bases and 7 bases, with 12 bases remaining between them. The CDR3 is 13 residues long.

This chain uses TRBV5-1 with TRBJ2-1, with 7 bases lining up with TRBD2. The CDR3 is made up of 15 amino acids. From germline, CDR1 is SGHRS and CDR2 YFSETQ. Unmatched junction bases numbered 6, after V lost 1 base and J lost 5 bases. This CDR3 is CASSLSAGVHNEQFF. The CDR3 DNA reads as TGCGCCAGCAGCTTGTCGGCGGGGGTACACAATGAGCAGTTCTTC. Full variable domain (outside the CDR3, taken from reference TRBV5-1 and TRBJ2-1): KAGVTQTPRYLIKTRGQQVTLSCSPISGHRSVSWYQQTPGQGLQFLFEYFSETQRNKGNFPGRFSGRQFSNSRSEMNVSTLELGDSALYLCASSLSAGVHNEQFFGPGTRLTVL.

DNA of the CDR3: TGTGCCAGCAGCGGAGTCACCGGGGAGCTGTTTTTT. Translation: CASSGVTGELFF. The chain links TRBV9 to TRBJ2-2; the D is unclear. CDR3 length equals 12 residues. From germline, CDR1 is SGDLS and CDR2 YYNGEE. Trimming shortened V by 3 bases and J by 4 bases, and 4 bases separated the two germline ends.

This sequence joins TRBV7-3 and TRBJ1-1, with 8 bases fitting TRBD1. The germline V gene has CDR1 SGHTA and CDR2 FQGTGA. The V and J ends lost 4 bases and 7 bases, in that order; junction bases with no gene match: 2. This CDR3 is 12 amino acids long. Written as DNA, the CDR3 is TGTGCCAGCAGCTCTGACAGGGGTGAAGCTTTCTTT. The encoded protein is CASSSDRGEAFF.

This chain links TRBV19 with TRBJ1-2; D remains ambiguous. V lost 5 bases to trimming and J lost 8 bases, with 15 bases between them. Germline CDR1 LNHDA, CDR2 SQIVND (reference sequence). The CDR3 is 13 residues long. The CDR3 here is CASSQSVTRGYTF. CDR3 DNA sequence: TGTGCCAGTAGTCAGTCCGTGACGCGGGGCTACACCTTC.

The chain has TRBV7-2 and TRBJ2-4, with 7 bases matching TRBD1. The CDR3 is made up of 15 amino acids. The V gene end was trimmed by 0 bases and the J gene end by 4 bases; junction bases not matched to a gene: 3. The germline V gene encodes CDR1 SGHTA and CDR2 FQGNSA. CDR3 region: CASSLADRLKNIQYF. CDR3 in DNA: TGTGCCAGCAGCTTAGCGGACAGGTTAAAAAACATTCAGTACTTC.